This TCR beta chain was retrieved from a study of blood T cell repertoires in COVID-19. Generated by immunoSEQ multiplex PCR, the TCRdb table keeps only in-frame clones and is missing some. The sample has almost 90,000 clones; less than 95% are singletons. The germline gives CDR1 WNHNN, CDR2 SYGVQD (reference sequence). The V end was cut by 7 bases, the J end by 0 bases, with 16 bases between. The CDR3 consists of 16 residues. The TCR originated in a man aged 18 to 35 with COVID-19, enrolled during active disease. Input material: peripheral blood. V and J are TRBV10-1 and TRBJ2-1, with D tentatively TRBD1 (5 bases). The CDR3 here is CASTNRQGASYNEQFF. The CDR3 DNA reads as TGCGCCAGCACAAACCGCCAAGGGGCCTCCTACAATGAGCAGTTCTTC.